This TCR beta chain emerged from a study of T-cell memory formation after mild COVID-19. Turning to the study itself: The two donors had largely donor-specific TCR clusters.

Germline V gene lookup returns CDR1 MNHEY and CDR2 SVGAGI. There are 14 residues in the CDR3. J was trimmed by 6 bases and V by 5 bases; bases with no gene match: 7. UMIs and sample barcodes were carried by the TCR alpha and TCR beta cDNA libraries that 5'RACE produced using constant-segment primers. Each CDR3 protein gets one entry after TCRdb re-called the 5' RACE reads with MiXCR. Among roughly 280,000 distinct CDR3 sequences listed, around 15% were seen once. The study's findings and limits: Memory from before infection featured some responding clones, which suggests cross-reactive memory joined. Contracting CD4+ clones lay largely in CM and EM, with CD8+ ones residing in EMRA.

This clonotype was counted many times. The antigen is not known. Sequences were obtained from PBMCs or a T cell subset sorted from them (not recorded which). V is TRBV6-5 and J is TRBJ2-3; 8 bases are a match to TRBD2. The clonotype originates from a man younger than 30 who had mild COVID-19 (a few samples of this study predate the infection). Cell type and time point are not known. This chain's CDR3 is CASSPPGLGDTQYF. The CDR3 nucleotides are TGTGCCAGCAGTCCCCCGGGACTAGGTGATACGCAGTATTTT.